The rows below give T cell receptor beta chains drawn from one sample of a study of cytomegalovirus exposure and HLA in healthy donors. The method was immunoSEQ multiplex PCR; TCRdb's version includes in-frame clones alone and lacks a portion of them. The sample includes approximately 37,000 clones. The sequencing sample was made of PBMCs. These receptors originate from a human donor in good health. Both conserved end residues are part of each CDR3. D genes are given only for firm matches.

j_call | v_call | d_call | cdr3_aa | cdr3_nt
TRBJ2-2 | TRBV6-1 | TRBD2 | CASRGLGYTGELFF | TGTGCCAGCAGGGGACTAGGGTACACCGGGGAGCTGTTTTTT
TRBJ1-5 | TRBV5-1 | TRBD1 | CASSATGDQPQHF | TGCGCCAGCAGCGCTACAGGGGATCAGCCCCAGCATTTT
TRBJ1-4 | TRBV2 | - | CASSVMPVEKLFF | TGTGCCAGCAGTGTGATGCCGGTGGAAAAACTGTTTTTT
TRBJ2-5 | TRBV5-6 | TRBD1 | CASSLRGPGETQYF | TGTGCCAGCAGCTTGAGGGGGCCGGGAGAGACCCAGTACTTC
TRBJ1-3 | TRBV18 | - | CASSPWAGDNFSGNTIYF | TGTGCCAGCTCACCTTGGGCAGGGGATAATTTCTCTGGAAACACCATATATTTT
TRBJ1-2 | TRBV13 | - | CASSLVVGGGGYTF | TGTGCCAGCAGCTTAGTGGTGGGGGGAGGTGGCTACACCTTC
TRBJ1-1 | TRBV5-1 | - | CASSGVSNTEAFF | TGCGCCAGCAGCGGAGTTTCTAACACTGAAGCTTTCTTT
TRBJ1-2 | TRBV6-5 | TRBD1 | CASGQGGYGYTF | TGTGCCAGCGGACAGGGAGGCTATGGCTACACCTTC
TRBJ1-1 | TRBV5-1 | - | CASSLISQNTEAFF | TGCGCCAGCAGCTTGATCAGTCAGAACACTGAAGCTTTCTTT
TRBJ1-3 | TRBV7-8 | TRBD1 | CASSPRGLGPSGNTIYF | TGTGCCAGCAGCCCCAGGGGGCTGGGGCCCTCTGGAAACACCATATATTTT
TRBJ1-1 | TRBV19 | - | CASREVNTEAFF | TGTGCCAGTAGGGAGGTGAACACTGAAGCTTTCTTT
TRBJ1-2 | TRBV5-1 | - | CASSLGKEDGYTF | TGCGCCAGCAGCTTGGGGAAGGAGGATGGCTACACCTTC
TRBJ2-1 | TRBV4-1 | TRBD1 | CASSRDRVNEQFF | TGCGCCAGCAGCCGAGACAGGGTCAATGAGCAGTTCTTC
TRBJ1-2 | TRBV6-1 | - | CASSVGQGGYGYTF | TGTGCCAGCAGTGTCGGTCAAGGAGGGTATGGCTACACCTTC
TRBJ1-1 | TRBV7-2 | TRBD1 | CASSLGQGVTEAFF | TGTGCCAGCAGCTTGGGACAGGGGGTCACTGAAGCTTTCTTT
TRBJ1-1 | TRBV5-4 | TRBD1 | CASSSAGRTGPAAFF | TGTGCCAGCAGCTCCGCGGGAAGGACAGGGCCCGCAGCTTTCTTT
TRBJ1-3 | TRBV11-2 | - | CASSLERGSGTIYF | TGTGCCAGCAGCTTAGAAAGGGGGTCGGGCACCATATATTTT
TRBJ2-7 | TRBV11-3 | - | CASSSSGVGEQYF | TGTGCCAGCAGCTCCTCAGGGGTTGGCGAGCAGTACTTC
TRBJ1-3 | TRBV9 | - | CASSVGSGSGNTIYF | TGTGCCAGCAGCGTTGGGTCGGGCTCTGGAAACACCATATATTTT
TRBJ2-2 | TRBV2 | - | CASEGHLVNTGELFF | TGTGCCAGTGAGGGACACTTAGTGAACACCGGGGAGCTGTTTTTT
TRBJ2-1 | TRBV6-5 | - | CASSRTSVLNEQFF | TGTGCCAGCAGCCGGACTTCGGTTTTAAATGAGCAGTTCTTC
TRBJ1-6 | TRBV6-5 | - | CASCSSYNSPLHF | TGTGCCAGCTGTAGCTCCTATAATTCACCCCTCCACTTT
TRBJ2-7 | TRBV6-1 | TRBD1 | CASRVRDRPPYEQYF | TGTGCCAGCAGGGTCCGGGACAGGCCTCCCTACGAGCAGTACTTC
TRBJ1-1 | TRBV2 | - | CASYESGVLAEAFF | TGTGCCAGCTACGAGTCAGGGGTCCTCGCTGAAGCTTTCTTT
TRBJ1-5 | TRBV5-1 | - | CASSPTGYGNQPQHF | TGCGCCAGCAGCCCTACAGGGTATGGCAATCAGCCCCAGCATTTT
TRBJ2-7 | TRBV5-1 | - | CASSLDGGRDEQYF | TGCGCCAGCAGCTTGGATGGGGGCAGGGACGAGCAGTACTTC
TRBJ2-4 | TRBV19 | TRBD1 | CASSATGGDQYF | TGTGCCAGTAGTGCGACAGGGGGGGATCAGTACTTC
TRBJ2-2 | TRBV6-5 | TRBD1 | CASSRTGSTGELFF | TGTGCCAGCAGTCGGACAGGGAGCACCGGGGAGCTGTTTTTT
TRBJ2-6 | TRBV28 | - | CASSGHLGGAGANVLTF | TGTGCCAGCAGCGGACACCTGGGGGGTGCTGGGGCCAACGTCCTGACTTTC
TRBJ2-2 | TRBV7-6 | TRBD2 | CASSPRTSGGTGELFF | TGTGCCAGCAGCCCGAGGACTAGCGGGGGCACCGGGGAGCTGTTTTTT
TRBJ2-5 | TRBV7-7 | TRBD1 | CASSKTGANQETQYF | TGTGCTAGCAGTAAGACAGGGGCGAACCAAGAGACCCAGTACTTC
TRBJ1-6 | TRBV7-8 | TRBD1 | CASSPGTANNSPLHF | TGTGCCAGCAGCCCAGGGACAGCGAATAATTCACCCCTCCACTTT
TRBJ2-1 | TRBV19 | TRBD2 | CASSLASGGEQFF | TGTGCCAGTAGCTTGGCTAGCGGGGGCGAGCAGTTCTTC
TRBJ1-2 | TRBV2 | TRBD1 | CASSGQGAHYGYTF | TGTGCCAGCAGTGGACAGGGGGCTCACTATGGCTACACCTTC
TRBJ1-1 | TRBV19 | - | CASSIGSITEAFF | TGTGCCAGTAGTATTGGGAGTATCACTGAAGCTTTCTTT
TRBJ1-2 | TRBV6-1 | TRBD1 | CASSEVQGNYGYTF | TGTGCCAGCAGTGAAGTACAGGGGAACTATGGCTACACCTTC
TRBJ2-6 | TRBV19 | TRBD1 | CASSIGQGALGANVLTF | TGTGCCAGTAGTATTGGCCAGGGGGCGCTTGGGGCCAACGTCCTGACTTTC
TRBJ1-1 | TRBV19 | - | CASSIGPSGEAFF | TGTGCCAGTAGTATAGGACCCTCAGGGGAAGCTTTCTTT
TRBJ2-3 | TRBV19 | TRBD1 | CASQPLGTGGEDTQYF | TGTGCCAGTCAACCTCTCGGGACAGGGGGCGAAGATACGCAGTATTTT
TRBJ2-2 | TRBV19 | TRBD2 | CATRGGWATGELFF | TGTGCCACCCGGGGGGGCTGGGCCACCGGGGAGCTGTTTTTT
TRBJ1-2 | TRBV19 | - | CASSIAFYYGYTF | TGTGCCAGTAGTATTGCGTTCTACTATGGCTACACCTTC
TRBJ2-2 | TRBV7-6 | - | CASTLRSRENTGELFF | TGTGCCAGCACCCTTAGGTCCAGGGAGAACACCGGGGAGCTGTTTTTT
TRBJ1-1 | TRBV5-1 | TRBD1 | CASSSGTGKVEAFF | TGCGCCAGCAGCTCCGGGACAGGGAAGGTTGAAGCTTTCTTT
TRBJ2-2 | TRBV7-6 | - | CASSLVSTTGELFF | TGTGCCAGCAGCTTAGTCTCCACAACCGGGGAGCTGTTTTTT
TRBJ2-7 | TRBV25-1 | TRBD1 | CASSVGTGPYEQYF | TGTGCCAGCAGTGTGGGGACAGGGCCCTACGAGCAGTACTTC
TRBJ2-1 | TRBV7-2 | TRBD2 | CASSPGLAGGDHNEQFF | TGTGCCAGCAGCCCGGGACTAGCGGGGGGGGATCACAATGAGCAGTTCTTC
TRBJ1-2 | TRBV29-1 | TRBD1 | CSVVGRQGDYGYTF | TGCAGCGTTGTGGGGCGACAGGGGGACTATGGCTACACCTTC
TRBJ1-1 | TRBV27 | - | CASSLGTRGGTEAFF | TGTGCCAGCAGTTTAGGGACTAGGGGAGGCACTGAAGCTTTCTTT
TRBJ2-3 | TRBV15 | - | CATSPDRDTQYF | TGTGCCACCAGCCCAGATCGAGATACGCAGTATTTT
TRBJ1-1 | TRBV9 | TRBD1 | CASSLGGTGVNTEAFF | TGTGCCAGCAGCCTGGGGGGGACAGGGGTGAACACTGAAGCTTTCTTT
TRBJ2-1 | TRBV28 | TRBD1 | CASSPLGQGNYNEQFF | TGTGCCAGCAGTCCCCTAGGACAGGGAAACTACAATGAGCAGTTCTTC
TRBJ2-3 | TRBV15 | TRBD2 | CATSRDWLAGSSTDTQYF | TGTGCCACCAGCAGAGATTGGTTAGCGGGGTCTAGCACAGATACGCAGTATTTT
TRBJ1-1 | TRBV9 | TRBD1 | CASSRGQGRSEAFF | TGTGCCAGCAGCAGGGGACAGGGGAGGTCTGAAGCTTTCTTT
TRBJ2-1 | TRBV9 | - | CASSVVGRGQFF | TGTGCCAGCAGCGTAGTAGGCAGAGGGCAGTTCTTC
TRBJ1-1 | TRBV9 | - | CASSVVSGSGEAFF | TGTGCCAGCAGCGTAGTCTCCGGGAGTGGTGAAGCTTTCTTT
TRBJ1-2 | TRBV19 | TRBD1 | CASSPRTGDSVYGYTF | TGTGCCAGTAGTCCCCGGACAGGGGATAGTGTCTATGGCTACACCTTC
TRBJ2-1 | TRBV5-4 | - | CASSFRGVMGYNEQFF | TGTGCCAGCAGCTTCAGGGGGGTAATGGGCTACAATGAGCAGTTCTTC
TRBJ1-1 | TRBV5-1 | TRBD1 | CASSSGQEVAEAFF | TGCGCCAGCAGTTCGGGACAGGAGGTAGCTGAAGCTTTCTTT
TRBJ2-7 | TRBV7-9 | - | CASSPTGTSSYEQYF | TGTGCCAGCAGCCCAACCGGGACATCCTCCTACGAGCAGTACTTC